The clone carrying this T cell receptor (beta chain) has just a few counts. Its matching antigen is unknown. The data derive from a study of T cells in Graves' hyperthyroidism and ophthalmopathy. Across the study: Blood was drawn when the patient was first diagnosed and still untreated. General observations from the study: Blood also held most thyroid clonotypes expanded beyond 0.001.

V lost 2 bases, J lost 6 bases, and 12 bases lay in between. Germline CDR1 and CDR2: SGHDT and YYEEEE. There are 14 residues in the CDR3. In making diagnoses, clinical symptoms, serum thyroxine and TRAb, thyroid ultrasound and orbital computed tomography were all used. Fresh peripheral blood, under 13 ml, was the source of the PBMCs. RNA transcripts provided the source from which TCR beta CDR3 regions were amplified. Primed by the HTBI set, a first-round RT-PCR was run on the TCR CDR3. MiXCR, applied by TCRdb to the multiplex PCR reads, yields one record per CDR3 protein. The repertoire has around 490,000 distinct CDR3 sequences, about 20% of them found once; the top ten carry about 45%.

Sequenced: blood. The TCR comes from a man aged 40-50 years with Graves' ophthalmopathy. V is TRBV5-6 and J is TRBJ2-1; tentative D call: TRBD2 (5 bases). CDR3: CASSLVAPVNEQFF. Written as DNA, the CDR3 is TGTGCCAGCAGCTTAGTAGCGCCTGTCAATGAGCAGTTCTTC.